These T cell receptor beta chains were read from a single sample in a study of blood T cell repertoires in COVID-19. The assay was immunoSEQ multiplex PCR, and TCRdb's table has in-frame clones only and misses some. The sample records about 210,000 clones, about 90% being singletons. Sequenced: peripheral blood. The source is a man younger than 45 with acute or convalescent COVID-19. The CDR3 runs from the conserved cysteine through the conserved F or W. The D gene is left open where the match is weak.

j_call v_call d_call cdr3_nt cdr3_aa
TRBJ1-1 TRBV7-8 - TGTGCCAGCAGCCCGCTCCGGGGGGCGTTGGTGAACACTGAAGCTTTCTTT CASSPLRGALVNTEAFF
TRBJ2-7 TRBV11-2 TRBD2 TGTGCCAGCAGCTTGGAAGGGACTAGCATCTACGAGCAGTACTTC CASSLEGTSIYEQYF
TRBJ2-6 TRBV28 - TGTGCCAGCAGGTACCGGACAAATCCAGGGGCCAACGTCCTGACTTTC CASRYRTNPGANVLTF
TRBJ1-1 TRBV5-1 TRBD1 TGCGCCAGCAGCCGGGACAGGCGTTCGAACACTGAAGCTTTCTTT CASSRDRRSNTEAFF
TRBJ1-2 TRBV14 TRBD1 TGTGCCAGCAGTGGAACAGGGGGCATGTATGGCTACACCTTC CASSGTGGMYGYTF
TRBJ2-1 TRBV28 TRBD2 TGTGCCAGCCCTCCCGTTAGCGGGAGGGCCGATGAGCAGTTCTTC CASPPVSGRADEQFF
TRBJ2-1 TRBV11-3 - TGTGCCAGCAGCCCCCAGGATGATAGTTCGCAGTTCTTC CASSPQDDSSQFF
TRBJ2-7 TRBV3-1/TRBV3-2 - TGTGCCAGCAGCCAAAGCGTCTCGTCCGAGCAGTACTTC CASSQSVSSEQYF
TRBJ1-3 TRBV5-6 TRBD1 TGTGCCAGCAGCTCTAGTCGGGACAGGAATGTAGGAAACACCATATATTTT CASSSSRDRNVGNTIYF
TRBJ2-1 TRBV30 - TGTGCCTGGAGTGGGGGGGGCCGAGCGTTTTACAATGAGCAGTTCTTC CAWSGGGRAFYNEQFF
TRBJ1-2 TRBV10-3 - TGTGCCATCAGTGAGTCTGAGAGGCCAGGGTCTGGCTACACCTTC CAISESERPGSGYTF
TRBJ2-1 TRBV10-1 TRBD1 TGCGCCAGCAGTCCATACAGGGGGTCCTACAATGAGCAGTTCTTC CASSPYRGSYNEQFF
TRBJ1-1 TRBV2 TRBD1 TGTGCCAGCAGCCAGGGGGGAGACACTGAAGCTTTCTTT CASSQGGDTEAFF
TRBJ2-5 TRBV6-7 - TGTGCCAGCAGTTACTCGGGGCAGACCCAGTACTTC CASSYSGQTQYF
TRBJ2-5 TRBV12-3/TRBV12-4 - TGTGCCAGCAGTTACCGGCGAGGAGAGACCCAGTACTTC CASSYRRGETQYF
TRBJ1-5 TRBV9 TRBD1 TGTGCCAGCAGCGTAGGACAGGGCGATCAGCCCCAGCATTTT CASSVGQGDQPQHF